A single sample gave rise to the 10 T cell receptor beta chains below, sequenced in a study of T cells after yellow fever vaccination. TCRdb independently ran MiXCR on the 5' RACE reads; one entry per CDR3 protein. The sample includes around 25,000 distinct CDR3 sequences, roughly 3.2% seen only once; the top ten take about 0.98%. This specimen was PBMCs, either bulk or a sorted T-cell subset (CD4+, CD8+, memory, or dextramer-sorted; not recorded which), taken roughly seven weeks after the first yellow fever vaccination. Receptor source: a man younger than 35 who received the YFV17D yellow fever vaccine.

The chain joins TRBV2 to TRBJ2-3; 8 bases align to TRBD2. CDR1 and CDR2 from the germline V gene are SNHLY and FYNNEI. After removal of 2 bases from V and 7 bases from J, the junction contained 5 bases not matched to a gene. The CDR3 has 14 amino acids. The DNA of the CDR3 is TGTGCCAGCAGTGAAACGGGGGGGCCACATACGCAGTATTTT. As protein: CASSETGGPHTQYF.

This clonotype was picked up many times. This rearrangement joins TRBV11-2 to TRBJ1-5; no firm D call. CDR1 SGHAT and CDR2 FQNNGV come from the germline V gene. This CDR3 region has 14 residues. V shed 0 bases and J shed 0 bases, with 3 bases lying between them. CDR3 protein: CASSLDLSNQPQHF. The CDR3 DNA reads as TGTGCCAGCAGCTTAGACCTTAGCAATCAGCCCCAGCATTTT.

The chain links TRBV4-2 to TRBJ2-3; 10 bases are a match to TRBD2. This CDR3 is built from 15 residues. Germline CDR1 reads LGHNA; CDR2 reads YNFKEQ. J gave up 4 bases and V 10 bases, and 11 bases lay outside the gene matches. The CDR3 DNA reads TGTGCCATGGGCCCTGGGCTAGCGGGGGCAGATACGCAGTATTTT. Amino acids: CAMGPGLAGADTQYF.

This clonotype has a count of ten or more. The genes are TRBV20-1 and TRBJ2-7; TRBD2 agrees at 14 bases. The CDR3 length is 15 residues. Germline V gene sequence: CDR1 DFQATT, CDR2 SNEGSKA (reference sequence). V shed 4 bases and J 3 bases; nucleotides not matched to a gene: 5. The CDR3 DNA follows: TGCAGTGCTAAGACTAGCGGGGGGGCCCACTACGAGCAGTACGTC. Amino acid sequence: CSAKTSGGAHYEQYV.

This clonotype was found many times. The V call is TRBV12-3 or TRBV12-4, the J call TRBJ2-1, with 8 bases lining up with TRBD2. The CDR3 covers 14 residues. The V and J ends lost 7 bases and 2 bases, in that order; junction bases with no gene match: 4. The CDR3 DNA is TGTGCCAGCATTGCGGGGGGTGCCTACAATGAGCAGTTCTTC. Translating it yields CASIAGGAYNEQFF.

This clonotype was seen many times. V usage is TRBV6-1 and J usage is TRBJ1-3, with TRBD1 as a possible D gene (6 bases). Germline V gene data show CDR1 as MNHNS and CDR2 as SASEGT. Trimming pared 2 bases from V and 1 base from J, leaving 15 bases between. The CDR3 sequence is 17 residues long. CDR3 DNA: TGTGCCAGCAGTGAATACGGGCAGGGGAGGTCTGGAAACACCATATATTTT. Translating it yields CASSEYGQGRSGNTIYF.

This clonotype was detected many times. V gene TRBV20-1 combines with J gene TRBJ1-3, with a weak D call TRBD1 (6 bases). Germline V gene sequence: CDR1 DFQATT, CDR2 SNEGSKA (reference sequence). V lost 4 bases, J lost 0 bases, and 10 bases lay in between. The CDR3 is 14 residues long. CDR3 sequence reads: CSAKDRTSGNTIYF. The CDR3 DNA is TGCAGTGCTAAAGACAGGACCTCTGGAAACACCATATATTTT.

This clonotype was picked up many times. V is TRBV6-5 and J is TRBJ1-1, with D perhaps TRBD1 (6 bases). Germline V gene lookup returns CDR1 MNHEY and CDR2 SVGAGI. The length of the CDR3 is 14 residues. Trimming stripped 2 bases from V and 3 bases from J, with 10 bases between. The CDR3 protein is CASSYAGDHTEAFF. In DNA, the CDR3 is TGTGCCAGCAGTTACGCAGGGGATCACACTGAAGCTTTCTTT.

There are many counts of this clonotype. The genes are TRBV5-5 and TRBJ2-3, with D possibly being TRBD1 (6 bases). With 2 bases removed from V and 4 bases from J, the gap between germline ends came to 14 bases. CDR1 and CDR2 from the germline V gene are SGHKS and YYEKEE (reference sequence). The length of the CDR3 is 15 residues. The DNA for the CDR3 is TGTGCCAGCAGCTTCCGGCGGACAGTCTCAGATACGCAGTATTTT. Its protein product is CASSFRRTVSDTQYF.

This clonotype appeared many times. The chain joins TRBV3-1 to TRBJ1-4; D ambiguous. V was shortened by 2 bases and J by 7 bases, with 8 bases between the two germline ends. The CDR3 consists of 13 residues. The germline V gene has CDR1 LGHDT and CDR2 YNNKEL (reference sequence). This CDR3 is CASSQPGTEKLFF. The CDR3 nucleotides read TGTGCCAGCAGCCAACCCGGTACTGAAAAACTGTTTTTT.